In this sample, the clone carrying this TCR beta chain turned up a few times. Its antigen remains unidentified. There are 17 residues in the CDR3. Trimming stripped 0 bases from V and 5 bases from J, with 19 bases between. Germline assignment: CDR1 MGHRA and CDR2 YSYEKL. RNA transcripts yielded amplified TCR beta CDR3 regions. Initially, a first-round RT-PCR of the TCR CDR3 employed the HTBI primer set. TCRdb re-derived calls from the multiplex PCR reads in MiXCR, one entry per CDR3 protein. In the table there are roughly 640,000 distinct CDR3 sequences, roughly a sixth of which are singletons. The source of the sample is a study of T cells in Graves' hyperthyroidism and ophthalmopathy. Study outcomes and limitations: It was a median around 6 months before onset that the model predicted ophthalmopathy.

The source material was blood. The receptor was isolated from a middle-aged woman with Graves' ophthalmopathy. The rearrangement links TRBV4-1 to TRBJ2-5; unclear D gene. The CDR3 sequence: CASSQDHPGPPRETQYF. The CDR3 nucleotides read TGCGCCAGCAGCCAAGATCACCCCGGGCCCCCTAGGGAGACCCAGTACTTC.